This TCR beta chain was found in a study of preoperative IRX-2 immunotherapy in early breast cancer. Trimming removed 5 bases from V and 2 bases from J, with 15 bases in between. Germline lookup yields CDR1 SGHNT and CDR2 YENEEA. The CDR3 is 15 amino acids. This table comes from immunoSEQ multiplex PCR, and its TCRdb copy is limited to in-frame clones, with some not included. There are approximately 31,000 clones in the sample; approximately 89% occur only once, and around 1.6% lies in the top ten. Treatment meaning: preoperative locoregional IRX-2 cytokine immunotherapy. Preoperative locoregional IRX-2 cytokine immunotherapy was tested in the phase Ib source study.

The sequencing here drew on tumor tissue, taken after IRX-2 immunotherapy. This rearrangement joins TRBV11-3 to TRBJ1-1, with D maybe TRBD1 (6 bases). This receptor was identified in a human donor with breast cancer. The CDR3 protein is CASSRSGTPNTEAFF. The CDR3 DNA sequence: TGTGCCAGCAGCCGGTCCGGGACACCCAACACTGAAGCTTTCTTT. The full variable domain, its missing parts supplied by reference TRBV11-3 and TRBJ1-1, is EAGVVQSPRYKIIEKKQPVAFWCNPISGHNTLYWYLQNLGQGPELLIRYENEEAVDDSQLPKDRFSAERLKGVDSTLKIQPAELGDSAVYLCASSRSGTPNTEAFFGQGTRLTVV.